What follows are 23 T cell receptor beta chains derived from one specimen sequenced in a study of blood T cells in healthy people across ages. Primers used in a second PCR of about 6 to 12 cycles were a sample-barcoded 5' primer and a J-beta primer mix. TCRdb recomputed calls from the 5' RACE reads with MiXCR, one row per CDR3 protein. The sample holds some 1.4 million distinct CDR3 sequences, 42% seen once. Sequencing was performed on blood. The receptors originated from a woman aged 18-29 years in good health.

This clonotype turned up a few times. CDR3 region: CASSPGRLSVLHQETQYF. In DNA, the CDR3 is TGCGCCAGCAGTCCCGGAAGACTCAGCGTCTTACACCAAGAGACCCAGTACTTC. This chain uses TRBV10-1 with TRBJ2-5; D is unclear. Between the trimmed V and J ends, which lost 5 bases and 0 bases, there was a span of 22 bases. Germline V gene data show CDR1 as WNHNN and CDR2 as SYGVQD (reference sequence). The CDR3 length is 18 residues.

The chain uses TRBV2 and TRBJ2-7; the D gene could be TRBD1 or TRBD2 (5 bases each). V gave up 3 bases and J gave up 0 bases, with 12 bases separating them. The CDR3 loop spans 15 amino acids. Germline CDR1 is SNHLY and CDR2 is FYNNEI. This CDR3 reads CASSDGTSASYEQYF. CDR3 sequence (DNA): TGTGCCAGCAGTGACGGGACCTCTGCCTCCTACGAGCAGTACTTC.

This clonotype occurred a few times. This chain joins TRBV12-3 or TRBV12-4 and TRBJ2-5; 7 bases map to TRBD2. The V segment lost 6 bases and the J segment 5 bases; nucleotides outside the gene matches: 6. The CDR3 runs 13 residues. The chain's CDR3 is CASSRSGVETQYF. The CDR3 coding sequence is TGTGCCAGCAGCCGAAGCGGGGTGGAGACCCAGTACTTC.

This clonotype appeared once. CDR3 residues: CASSGGVPETQYF. CDR3 bases: TGTGCCAGCAGTGGGGGGGTGCCGGAGACCCAGTACTTC. The rearrangement links TRBV6-2 or TRBV6-3 to TRBJ2-5; 7 nucleotides line up with TRBD2. Germline CDR1 MNHEY, CDR2 SVGEGT. J was trimmed by 5 bases and V by 5 bases; bases with no gene match: 5. The CDR3 runs to 13 residues.

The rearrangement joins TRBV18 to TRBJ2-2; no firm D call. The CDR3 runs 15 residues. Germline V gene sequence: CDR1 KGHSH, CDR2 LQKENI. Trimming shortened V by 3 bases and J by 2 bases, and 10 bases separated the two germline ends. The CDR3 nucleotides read TGTGCCAGCTCACCGAACCAGGTTAACACCGGGGAGCTGTTTTTT. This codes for CASSPNQVNTGELFF.

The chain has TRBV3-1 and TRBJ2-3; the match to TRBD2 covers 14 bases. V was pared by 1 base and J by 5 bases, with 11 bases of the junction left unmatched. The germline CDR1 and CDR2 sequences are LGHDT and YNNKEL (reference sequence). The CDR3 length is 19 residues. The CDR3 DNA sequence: TGTGCCAGCAGCCAAGTTTCAGGGGGACTAGCGGGAGTTCTAGATACGCAGTATTTT. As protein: CASSQVSGGLAGVLDTQYF.

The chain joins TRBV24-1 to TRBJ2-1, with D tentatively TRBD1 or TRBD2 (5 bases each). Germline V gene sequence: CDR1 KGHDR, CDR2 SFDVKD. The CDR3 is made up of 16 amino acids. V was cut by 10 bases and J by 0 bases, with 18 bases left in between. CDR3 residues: CATAPHTGGSYNEQFF. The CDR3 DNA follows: TGTGCCACTGCCCCACACACTGGGGGCTCCTACAATGAGCAGTTCTTC.

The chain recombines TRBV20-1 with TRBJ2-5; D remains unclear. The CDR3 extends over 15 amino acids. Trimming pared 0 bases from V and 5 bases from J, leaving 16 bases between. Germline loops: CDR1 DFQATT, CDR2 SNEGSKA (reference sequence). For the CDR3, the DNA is TGCAGTGCTAGAGATCAGACGGGCCCCGGGGAGACCCAGTACTTC. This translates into CSARDQTGPGETQYF.

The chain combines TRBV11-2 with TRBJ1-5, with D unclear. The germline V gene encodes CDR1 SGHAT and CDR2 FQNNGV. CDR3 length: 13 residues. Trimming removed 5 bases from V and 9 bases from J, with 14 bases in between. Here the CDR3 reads CASSEGVASPQHF. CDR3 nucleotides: TGTGCCAGCAGCGAAGGAGTTGCTTCGCCCCAGCATTTT.

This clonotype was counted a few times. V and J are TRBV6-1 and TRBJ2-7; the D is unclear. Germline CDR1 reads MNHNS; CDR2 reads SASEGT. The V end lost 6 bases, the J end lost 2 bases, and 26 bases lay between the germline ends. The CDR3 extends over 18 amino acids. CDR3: CASSVPSTRDGETYEQYF. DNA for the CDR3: TGTGCCAGCAGCGTACCATCAACCAGAGACGGAGAGACCTACGAGCAGTACTTC.

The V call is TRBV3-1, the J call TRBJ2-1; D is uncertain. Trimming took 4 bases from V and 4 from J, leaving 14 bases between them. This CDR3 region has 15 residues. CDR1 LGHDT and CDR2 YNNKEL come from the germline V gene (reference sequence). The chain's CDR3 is CASSRGDFMYNEQFF. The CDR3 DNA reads TGTGCCAGCAGCCGAGGAGACTTTATGTACAATGAGCAGTTCTTC.

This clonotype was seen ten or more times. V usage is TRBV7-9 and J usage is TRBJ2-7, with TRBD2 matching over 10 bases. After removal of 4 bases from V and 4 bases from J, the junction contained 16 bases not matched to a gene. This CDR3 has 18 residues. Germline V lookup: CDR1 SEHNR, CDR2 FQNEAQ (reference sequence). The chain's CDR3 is CASSSSGSSDKIEYEQYF. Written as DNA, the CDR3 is TGTGCCAGCAGCTCTAGCGGGAGCTCCGACAAGATTGAGTACGAGCAGTACTTC.

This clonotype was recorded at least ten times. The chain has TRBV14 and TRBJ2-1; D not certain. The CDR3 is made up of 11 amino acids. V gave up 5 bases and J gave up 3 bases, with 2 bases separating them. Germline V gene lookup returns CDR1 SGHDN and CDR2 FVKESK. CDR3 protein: CASSIYNEQFF. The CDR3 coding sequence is TGTGCCAGCAGCATCTACAATGAGCAGTTCTTC.

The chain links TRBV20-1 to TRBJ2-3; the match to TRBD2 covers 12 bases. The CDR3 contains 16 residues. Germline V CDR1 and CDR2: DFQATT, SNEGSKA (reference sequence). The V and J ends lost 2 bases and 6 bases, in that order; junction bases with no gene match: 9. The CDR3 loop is CSARPTSGGHGDTQYF. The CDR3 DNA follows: TGCAGTGCTAGACCAACTAGCGGGGGGCACGGGGATACGCAGTATTTT.

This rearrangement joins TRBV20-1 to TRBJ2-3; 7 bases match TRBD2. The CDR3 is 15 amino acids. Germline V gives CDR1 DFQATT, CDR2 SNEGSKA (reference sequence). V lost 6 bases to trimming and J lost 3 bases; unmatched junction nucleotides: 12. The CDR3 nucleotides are TGCAGTGCGAAGCGGGGCCCCTCTCAGACAGATACGCAGTATTTT. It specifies CSAKRGPSQTDTQYF.

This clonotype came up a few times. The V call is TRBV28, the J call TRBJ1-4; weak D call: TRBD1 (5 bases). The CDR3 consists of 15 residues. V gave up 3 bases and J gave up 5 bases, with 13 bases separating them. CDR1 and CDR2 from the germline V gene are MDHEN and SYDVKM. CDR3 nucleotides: TGTGCCAGCAGTTTCTCCCTTTCAGGGAATGAAAAACTGTTTTTT. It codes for CASSFSLSGNEKLFF.

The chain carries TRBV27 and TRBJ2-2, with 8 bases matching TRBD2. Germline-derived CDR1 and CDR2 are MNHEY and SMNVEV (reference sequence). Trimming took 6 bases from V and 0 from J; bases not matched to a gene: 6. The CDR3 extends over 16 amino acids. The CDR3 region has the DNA TGTGCCAGCAGCTCGGGACTAGGAACGAACACCGGGGAGCTGTTTTTT. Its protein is CASSSGLGTNTGELFF.

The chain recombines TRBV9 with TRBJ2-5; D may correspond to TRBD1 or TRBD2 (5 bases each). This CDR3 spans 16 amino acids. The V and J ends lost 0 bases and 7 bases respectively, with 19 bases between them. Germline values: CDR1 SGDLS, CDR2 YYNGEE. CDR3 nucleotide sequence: TGTGCCAGCAGCGTAGTGCCGGGGCTCTTTGGGGGGACCCAGTACTTC. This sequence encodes CASSVVPGLFGGTQYF.

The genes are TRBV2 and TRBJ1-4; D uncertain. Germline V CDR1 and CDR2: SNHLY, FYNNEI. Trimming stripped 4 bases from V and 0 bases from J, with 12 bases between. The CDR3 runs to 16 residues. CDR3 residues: CASSVRRPTTNEKLFF. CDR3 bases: TGTGCCAGCAGTGTTCGGAGGCCTACAACTAATGAAAAACTGTTTTTT.

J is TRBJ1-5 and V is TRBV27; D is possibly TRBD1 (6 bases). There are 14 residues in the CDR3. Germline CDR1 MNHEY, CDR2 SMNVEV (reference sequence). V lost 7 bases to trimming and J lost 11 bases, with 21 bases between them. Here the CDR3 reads CASIQRGAGGTQHF. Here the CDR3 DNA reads TGTGCCAGCATCCAGAGGGGGGCGGGAGGTACCCAGCATTTT.

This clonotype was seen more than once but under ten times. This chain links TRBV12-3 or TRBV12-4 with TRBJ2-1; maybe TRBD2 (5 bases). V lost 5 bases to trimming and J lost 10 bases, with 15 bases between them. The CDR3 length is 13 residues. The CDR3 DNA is TGTGCCAGCAGTCCCAGCCCCACGGGAGAGCAGTTCTTC. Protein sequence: CASSPSPTGEQFF.

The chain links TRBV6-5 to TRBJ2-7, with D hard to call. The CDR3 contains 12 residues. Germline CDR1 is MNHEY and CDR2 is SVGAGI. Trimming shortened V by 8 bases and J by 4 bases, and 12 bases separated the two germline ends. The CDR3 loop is CASGKGGYEQYF. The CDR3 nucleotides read TGTGCCAGCGGCAAAGGCGGATACGAGCAGTACTTC.

The CDR3 region has the DNA TGTGCCAGCAGCCCCCTGGGACTAGCGGGCGAGATGGACGAGCAGTACTTC. It is translated as CASSPLGLAGEMDEQYF. V usage is TRBV4-2 and J usage is TRBJ2-7, with TRBD2 identical over 12 bases. V dropped 4 bases and J dropped 5; count of bases not matched to a gene: 12. Germline values: CDR1 LGHNA, CDR2 YNFKEQ. The length of the CDR3 is 17 residues.